The 22 T cell receptor beta chains presented below share a single source sample, sequenced in a study of cytomegalovirus exposure and HLA in healthy donors. 13 Jbeta primers and 60 Vbeta primers were used for the PCR. TCRdb's copy holds only in-frame clones and misses some; the assay was immunoSEQ multiplex PCR. Among roughly 170,000 clones listed, approximately 88% were seen once. Sequencing was done on a sample of PBMCs. The receptors come from a young man in good health and CMV-seronegative.

The V and J genes are TRBV28 and TRBJ1-6; a weak D match, TRBD1 (6 bases). V was clipped by 11 bases and J by 0 bases, with 14 bases between them. This CDR3 is 15 amino acids long. From germline, CDR1 is MDHEN and CDR2 SYDVKM. CDR3 region: CAGQSGSSYNSPLHF. CDR3 DNA sequence: TGTGCCGGACAGTCGGGGAGCTCCTATAATTCACCCCTCCACTTT.

This clone was detected a few times. The chain links TRBV13 to TRBJ2-7; 7 bases line up with TRBD2. Germline V gene sequence: CDR1 PRHDT, CDR2 FYEKMQ (reference sequence). V shed 6 bases and J 4 bases; nucleotides not matched to a gene: 6. CDR3 length: 13 residues. The CDR3 DNA is TGTGCCAGCAGTTGGAGCGGGATGTACGAGCAGTACTTC. Translating gives CASSWSGMYEQYF.

The chain employs TRBV6-5 and TRBJ1-4; no clear D. Looked up from germline, CDR1 is MNHEY and CDR2 is SVGAGI. Between the trimmed V and J ends, which lost 2 bases and 5 bases, there was a span of 9 bases. The CDR3 has 14 amino acids. CDR3: CASSYRTGNEKLFF. The CDR3 nucleotides are TGTGCCAGCAGTTACCGGACGGGGAATGAAAAACTGTTTTTT.

The V gene is TRBV2, the J gene TRBJ2-5, with D maybe TRBD2 (5 bases). The CDR3 is 16 residues long. Germline-derived CDR1 and CDR2 are SNHLY and FYNNEI. Trimming cost V 5 bases and J 0 bases, with 16 bases left between them. The CDR3 sequence: CASSLREQPYQETQYF. For the CDR3, the DNA is TGTGCCAGCAGTCTAAGGGAGCAGCCGTACCAAGAGACCCAGTACTTC.

The chain is built from TRBV27 and TRBJ1-1; TRBD1 aligns across 9 bases. The CDR3 consists of 15 residues. Germline trimming cut 7 bases from V and 1 base from J; bases unmatched to any gene: 7. Germline CDR1 MNHEY, CDR2 SMNVEV (reference sequence). CDR3 protein: CASTKTGGWNTEAFF. For the CDR3, the DNA is TGTGCCAGCACCAAAACAGGGGGCTGGAACACTGAAGCTTTCTTT.

The chain carries TRBV2 and TRBJ2-2; D is ambiguous. The CDR3 totals 14 residues. Germline V lookup: CDR1 SNHLY, CDR2 FYNNEI. V lost 3 bases and J 5 bases, leaving 10 bases between the germline ends. In DNA, the CDR3 is TGTGCCAGCAGTGATCTAGTACGGACCGGGGAGCTGTTTTTT. Translation gives CASSDLVRTGELFF.

The J gene is TRBJ2-7, the V gene TRBV28; 7 bases align to TRBD1. This CDR3 contains 14 residues. The germline gives CDR1 MDHEN, CDR2 SYDVKM. J gave up 6 bases and V 11 bases, and 16 bases lay outside the gene matches. The CDR3 DNA reads as TGTGCCGCCTATAGTACAGGGGCGCTCGGCGAGCAGTACTTC. Amino acid sequence: CAAYSTGALGEQYF.

This chain connects TRBV6-5 to TRBJ1-5; D gene uncertain. V lost 6 bases, J lost 1 base, and 13 bases lay in between. CDR1 is MNHEY and CDR2 is SVGAGI in the germline V gene. This CDR3 is built from 15 residues. Here the CDR3 reads CASRLNRMSNQPQHF. CDR3 bases: TGTGCCAGCAGACTAAATCGCATGAGCAATCAGCCCCAGCATTTT.

This chain joins TRBV7-9 and TRBJ1-4, with a weak D call TRBD1 (5 bases). Germline V gives CDR1 SEHNR, CDR2 FQNEAQ (reference sequence). The CDR3 is made up of 15 amino acids. V lost 5 bases, J lost 6 bases, and 16 bases lay in between. The CDR3 loop reads CASSRPTGPHEKLFF. CDR3 sequence (DNA): TGTGCCAGCAGCCGACCCACAGGCCCCCATGAAAAACTGTTTTTT. Combining the CDR3 with reference TRBV7-9 and TRBJ1-4 gives the whole variable domain DTGVSQNPRHKITKRGQNVTFRCDPISEHNRLYWYRQTLGQGPEFLTYFQNEAQLEKSRLLSDRFSAERPKGSFSTLEIQRTEQGDSAMYLCASSRPTGPHEKLFFGSGTQLSVL.

This CDR3 is CASSPDMAGTYNEQFF. The CDR3 DNA follows: TGTGCCAGCAGCCCTGATATGGCAGGGACCTACAATGAGCAGTTCTTC. The chain carries TRBV13 and TRBJ2-1, with D possibly TRBD1 on 5 matching bases. This CDR3 contains 16 residues. The V gene's germline CDR1 is PRHDT and CDR2 FYEKMQ (reference sequence). The germline V and J ends were trimmed by 5 bases and 2 bases, with 16 bases remaining between them.

This chain links TRBV16 with TRBJ2-7; perhaps TRBD1 as D (5 bases). With 2 bases removed from V and 5 bases from J, the gap between germline ends came to 10 bases. The CDR3 extends over 13 amino acids. Germline values: CDR1 KGHSY, CDR2 FQNENV. The CDR3 DNA follows: TGTGCCAGCAGCCAAAGTCCAGGGAACGAGCAGTACTTC. Protein product: CASSQSPGNEQYF.

The chain links TRBV5-4 to TRBJ2-7, with TRBD1 matching 9 bases. V lost 0 bases to trimming and J lost 2 bases; unmatched junction nucleotides: 3. CDR1 is SGHNT and CDR2 is YYREEE in the germline V gene (reference sequence). This CDR3 comprises 15 residues. The CDR3 loop is CASSLAGTGPYEQYF. In nucleotides, the CDR3 is TGTGCCAGCAGCTTGGCCGGGACAGGGCCCTACGAGCAGTACTTC.

V gene TRBV18 combines with J gene TRBJ2-2; 8 bases are a match to TRBD1. Germline values: CDR1 KGHSH, CDR2 LQKENI. The trim removed 8 bases at V and 3 bases at J, leaving 5 bases unmatched. The CDR3 is 14 amino acids. The CDR3 is CASRQGSDTGELFF. The CDR3 region has the DNA TGTGCCAGCCGACAGGGGTCCGACACCGGGGAGCTGTTTTTT.

The chain combines TRBV5-6 with TRBJ1-1; D not resolved. Germline CDR1 reads SGHDT; CDR2 reads YYEEEE. There are 15 residues in the CDR3. V lost 4 bases to trimming and J lost 1 base, with 14 bases between them. DNA for the CDR3: TGTGCCAGCAGCCCGGCGGCAAGAACGAACACTGAAGCTTTCTTT. Amino acids: CASSPAARTNTEAFF.

The chain links TRBV15 to TRBJ1-1; unclear D gene. The CDR3 consists of 14 residues. Germline values: CDR1 LNHNV, CDR2 YYDKDF (reference sequence). Trimming pared 1 base from V and 6 bases from J, leaving 12 bases between. CDR3 in amino acids: CATSRAALGAEAFF. The CDR3 DNA is TGTGCCACCAGCAGAGCGGCACTTGGAGCTGAAGCTTTCTTT.

This clone was picked up a small number of times. This sequence joins TRBV2 and TRBJ2-3, with 14 positions matching TRBD2. Germline CDR1 SNHLY, CDR2 FYNNEI. V was pared by 6 bases and J by 0 bases, with 5 bases of the junction left unmatched. The CDR3 covers 17 residues. The CDR3 protein is CASRKTSGGVSTDTQYF. The CDR3 DNA sequence: TGTGCCAGCAGAAAGACTAGCGGGGGGGTTAGCACAGATACGCAGTATTTT.

The chain links TRBV4-3 to TRBJ1-3; 7 positions match TRBD1. Germline V gene data show CDR1 as LGHNA and CDR2 as YSLEER. The CDR3 covers 16 residues. The J segment lost 8 bases and the V segment lost 0 bases, leaving 10 bases of the junction unmatched. The CDR3 reads CASSQEGTATGDTIYF. CDR3 DNA: TGCGCCAGCAGCCAAGAGGGGACAGCGACGGGGGACACCATATATTTT.

The chain recombines TRBV7-2 with TRBJ2-5; TRBD2 might be the D (6 bases). Trimming removed 5 bases from V and 5 bases from J, with 15 bases in between. This CDR3 is 14 amino acids long. The germline CDR1 and CDR2 sequences are SGHTA and FQGNSA. This CDR3 is CASSEVGGWETQYF. DNA of the CDR3: TGTGCCAGCAGCGAGGTCGGGGGTTGGGAGACCCAGTACTTC.

J is TRBJ1-5 and V is TRBV15, with D perhaps TRBD1 (6 bases). The V gene's germline CDR1 is LNHNV and CDR2 YYDKDF (reference sequence). The CDR3 is 15 residues long. Trimming removed 3 bases from V and 7 bases from J, with 16 bases in between. The CDR3 region has the DNA TGTGCCACCAGCAGCCTTCTAGGGGGGGGACAGCCCCAGCATTTT. It codes for CATSSLLGGGQPQHF.

The V call is TRBV7-9, the J call TRBJ2-5; D might be TRBD1 (6 bases). In germline, CDR1 is SEHNR, CDR2 FQNEAQ (reference sequence). V was pared by 5 bases and J by 2 bases, with 15 bases between. This CDR3 has 15 residues. CDR3 sequence: CASSQTRGLQETQYF. The CDR3 DNA is TGTGCCAGCAGCCAGACCAGGGGATTGCAAGAGACCCAGTACTTC.

The V and J genes are TRBV6-7 and TRBJ2-3; D is unresolved. TRBV6-7 is annotated as an ORF whose role is uncertain. Trimming cost V 0 bases and J 0 bases, with 13 bases left between them. CDR3 length: 17 residues. For the CDR3, the DNA is TGTGCCAGCAGTTACTCGAACTCCGCGACTAGCACAGATACGCAGTATTTT. It encodes CASSYSNSATSTDTQYF.

The CDR3 DNA reads as TGTGCCAGCAGCAGACTAGCGGGAGTCTCAGATACGCAGTATTTT. Amino acids: CASSRLAGVSDTQYF. The chain uses TRBV25-1 and TRBJ2-3; TRBD2 matches at 12 bases. The CDR3 has 15 amino acids. The junction had 5 bases not matched to a gene; V was cut back by 6 bases and J by 4 bases. CDR1 is MGHDK and CDR2 is SYGVNS in the germline V gene.